This T cell receptor (beta chain) is from a study of PD-1 blockade in classical Hodgkin lymphoma. TCRdb's copy holds only in-frame clones and misses some; the assay was immunoSEQ multiplex PCR. Among roughly 42,000 clones, around 69% were seen once, and the ten largest hold 2.6%. Germline trimming cut 7 bases from V and 4 bases from J; bases unmatched to any gene: 9. The CDR3 contains 14 residues. Germline lookup yields CDR1 MNHNS and CDR2 SASEGT. The time point is: cycle 4 day 1 (C4D1), after 6 weeks of nivolumab. Every one of the patients relapsed after autologous stem cell transplantation (brentuximab vedotin exposure was variable).

This TCR derives from a human donor with classical Hodgkin lymphoma. The chain combines TRBV6-1 with TRBJ1-1, with 7 bases identical to TRBD1. Here the sequenced sample was peripheral blood mononuclear cells (PBMCs), taken before the fourth cycle of nivolumab. The CDR3 bases are TGTGCCAGCACCTCCTACAGGGGCGGCACTGAAGCTTTCTTT. This codes for CASTSYRGGTEAFF.